This TCR beta chain was sequenced during a study of blood T cells in healthy people across ages. Study-level background: Through template switching, about one barcoded beta molecule was captured per two T cells, as measured in model experiments. Study-level points and caveats: Naive and antigen-experienced cells could not be conclusively compared, given unsorted PBMCs.

To note about this clonotype: Its specificity is unknown.

Using a J-beta primer mix together with a sample-barcoded 5' primer, a second PCR was run for roughly 7 to 11 cycles. Researchers report that a template-switch adaptor with 12 random nucleotides tagged each cDNA molecule. TCRdb passed the 5' RACE reads through MiXCR, listing each CDR3 protein once. In the table there are hundreds of thousands of distinct CDR3 sequences, about 56% of which are singletons. Healthy Caucasian individuals from Russia aged about 6 to 95 were enrolled as donors. The CDR3 is 15 amino acids. The trim removed 4 bases at V and 3 bases at J, leaving 4 bases unmatched. Germline lookup yields CDR1 SGHRS and CDR2 YFSETQ.

The TCR sequence derives from a man aged 40-49 years in good health. The sequenced sample was blood. The V call is TRBV5-1, the J call TRBJ2-2; the match to TRBD1 covers 9 bases. Here the CDR3 DNA reads TGCGCCAGCAGCCGACAGGGGGGATACACCGGGGAGCTGTTTTTT. It specifies CASSRQGGYTGELFF.